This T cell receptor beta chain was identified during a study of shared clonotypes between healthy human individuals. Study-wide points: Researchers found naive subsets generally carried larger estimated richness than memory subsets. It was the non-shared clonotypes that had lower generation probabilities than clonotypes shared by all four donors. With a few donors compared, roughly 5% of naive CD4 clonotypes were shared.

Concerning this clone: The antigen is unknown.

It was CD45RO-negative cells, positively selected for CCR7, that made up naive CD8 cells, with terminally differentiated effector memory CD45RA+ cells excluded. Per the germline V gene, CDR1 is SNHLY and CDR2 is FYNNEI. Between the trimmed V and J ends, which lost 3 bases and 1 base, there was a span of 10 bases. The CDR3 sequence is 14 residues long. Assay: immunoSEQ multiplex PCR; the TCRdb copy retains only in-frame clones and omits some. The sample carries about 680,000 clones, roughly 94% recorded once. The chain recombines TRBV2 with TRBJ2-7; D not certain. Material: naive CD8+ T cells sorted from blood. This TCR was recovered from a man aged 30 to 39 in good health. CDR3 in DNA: TGTGCCAGCAGTGAGTCGGGTGGTTCCTACGAGCAGTACTTC. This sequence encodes CASSESGGSYEQYF. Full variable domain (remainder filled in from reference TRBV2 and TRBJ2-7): EPEVTQTPSHQVTQMGQEVILRCVPISNHLYFYWYRQILGQKVEFLVSFYNNEISEKSEIFDDQFSVERPDGSNFTLKIRSTKLEDSAMYFCASSESGGSYEQYFGPGTRLTVT.